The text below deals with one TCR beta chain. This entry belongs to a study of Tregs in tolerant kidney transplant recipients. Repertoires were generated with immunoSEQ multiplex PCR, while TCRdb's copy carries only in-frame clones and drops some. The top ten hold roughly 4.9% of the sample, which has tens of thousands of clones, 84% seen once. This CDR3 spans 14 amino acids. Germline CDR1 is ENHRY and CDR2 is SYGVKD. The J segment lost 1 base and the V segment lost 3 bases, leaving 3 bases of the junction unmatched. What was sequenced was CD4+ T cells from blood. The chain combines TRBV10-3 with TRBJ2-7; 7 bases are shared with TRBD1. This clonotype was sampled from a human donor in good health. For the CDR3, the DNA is TGTGCCATCAGTGACGGCAGGGGGTCCTACGAGCAGTACTTC. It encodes CAISDGRGSYEQYF.